The 6 T cell receptor beta chains given below trace back to one sample, sequenced in a study of siplizumab effects on memory and regulatory T cells. Sequencing was performed with immunoSEQ multiplex PCR; in TCRdb, only in-frame clones are kept and a portion is missing. Here the sample spans about 91,000 clones, roughly 96% being singletons. Sequenced input: naive CD4+ T cells sorted from blood. Receptor source: a human donor in good health.

This chain uses TRBV7-2 with TRBJ2-3; 9 bases align to TRBD2. Germline trimming cut 1 base from V and 1 base from J; bases unmatched to any gene: 0. The CDR3 spans 15 residues. The germline V gene encodes CDR1 SGHTA and CDR2 FQGNSA. This CDR3 reads CASSLVAGGTDTQYF. CDR3 sequence (DNA): TGTGCCAGCAGCTTAGTAGCGGGGGGCACAGATACGCAGTATTTT.

This chain joins TRBV9 and TRBJ2-3; possibly TRBD2 for D (6 bases). The CDR3 is 15 amino acids. Germline CDR1 SGDLS, CDR2 YYNGEE. V lost 0 bases, J lost 3 bases, and 11 bases lay in between. As DNA, the CDR3 is TGTGCCAGCAGCGTAGGACTAGGGTTTACAGATACGCAGTATTTT. Translating gives CASSVGLGFTDTQYF.

This chain uses TRBV7-9 with TRBJ2-6, with D hard to call. V was shortened by 0 bases and J by 0 bases, with 6 bases between the two germline ends. Germline CDR1 is SEHNR and CDR2 is FQNEAQ (reference sequence). The CDR3 covers 16 residues. The CDR3 is CASSLAMSSGANVLTF. The CDR3 DNA reads TGTGCCAGCAGCTTAGCGATGTCCTCTGGGGCCAACGTCCTGACTTTC.

The rearrangement joins TRBV27 to TRBJ1-6; the match to TRBD1 covers 9 bases. Germline-derived CDR1 and CDR2 are MNHEY and SMNVEV (reference sequence). The CDR3 totals 15 residues. Trimming removed 6 bases from V and 6 bases from J; junction bases left unmatched: 6. The CDR3 bases are TGTGCCAGCAGCACCGGGACAGGGACTAATTCACCCCTCCACTTT. Amino acids: CASSTGTGTNSPLHF.

J is TRBJ2-1 and V is TRBV19; TRBD2 matches at 8 bases. Germline CDR1 and CDR2: LNHDA and SQIVND (reference sequence). The ends lost 6 bases at V and 6 bases at J; junction bases unmatched: 10. This CDR3 is 15 amino acids long. CDR3 coding DNA: TGTGCCAGTAGGACGACTAGCGAGATACGCAATGAGCAGTTCTTC. Encoded protein: CASRTTSEIRNEQFF.

The chain links TRBV6-4 to TRBJ2-3, with 8 positions matching TRBD2. J was trimmed by 0 bases and V by 4 bases; bases with no gene match: 6. The CDR3 has 16 residues. Germline V gene lookup returns CDR1 MRHNA and CDR2 SNTAGT. The CDR3 DNA reads as TGTGCCAGCAGTGGCTCGGTAGCGGGGAGCACAGATACGCAGTATTTT. Translating it yields CASSGSVAGSTDTQYF.